This T cell receptor (beta chain) was retrieved from a study of blood T cell repertoires in COVID-19. Across the study: Some COVID-19 samples were acute and others convalescent; all came from the United States, Italy and Spain. Sources were T cells, B-cell-depleted T cells, or PBMCs; the material itself was cDNA or gDNA.

Original data processing: Using reference gene primer amplification, nucleated cell counts were estimated. Libraries were prepared by immunoSEQ multiplex PCR; TCRdb keeps only in-frame clonotypes and omits some of them. V, J and clone size reflect that table, while D and trimming were determined from the DNA. The top ten hold 8.5% to 14% of the sample, which has tens of thousands of clones, over 75% seen once. Germline V lookup: CDR1 LNHDA, CDR2 SQIVND (reference sequence). CDR3 length: 15 residues. The germline V and J ends were trimmed by 1 base and 0 bases, with 7 bases remaining between them. The genes are TRBV19 and TRBJ1-5; D is perhaps TRBD1 (5 bases). The sequence was obtained from a man in his fifties with acute or convalescent COVID-19. Sequencing was carried out using peripheral blood. This CDR3 is CASSIGTPSNQPQHF. The CDR3 DNA follows: TGTGCCAGTAGTATAGGGACACCTAGCAATCAGCCCCAGCATTTT.